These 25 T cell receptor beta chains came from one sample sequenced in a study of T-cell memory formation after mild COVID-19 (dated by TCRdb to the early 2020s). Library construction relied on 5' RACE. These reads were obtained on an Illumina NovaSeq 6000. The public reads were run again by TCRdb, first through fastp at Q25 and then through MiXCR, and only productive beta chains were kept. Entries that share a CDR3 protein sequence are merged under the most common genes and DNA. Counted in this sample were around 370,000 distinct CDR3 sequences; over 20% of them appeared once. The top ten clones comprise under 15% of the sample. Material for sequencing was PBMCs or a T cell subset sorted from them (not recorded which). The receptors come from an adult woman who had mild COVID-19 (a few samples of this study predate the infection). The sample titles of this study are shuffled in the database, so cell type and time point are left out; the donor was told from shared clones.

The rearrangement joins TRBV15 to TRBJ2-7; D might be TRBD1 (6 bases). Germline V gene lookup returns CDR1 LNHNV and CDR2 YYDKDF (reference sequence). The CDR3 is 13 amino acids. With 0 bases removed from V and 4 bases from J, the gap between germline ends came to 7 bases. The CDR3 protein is CATSREQGYEQYF. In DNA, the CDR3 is TGTGCCACCAGCAGAGAACAGGGATACGAGCAGTACTTC.

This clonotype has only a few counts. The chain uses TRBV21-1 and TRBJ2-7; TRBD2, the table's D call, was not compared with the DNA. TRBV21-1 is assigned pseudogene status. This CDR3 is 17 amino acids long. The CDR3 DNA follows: TGTGCCAGCAGCAAGGGGGGAGCGGAGCCCTCCCTCTACGAGCAGTACTTC. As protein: CASSKGGAEPSLYEQYF.

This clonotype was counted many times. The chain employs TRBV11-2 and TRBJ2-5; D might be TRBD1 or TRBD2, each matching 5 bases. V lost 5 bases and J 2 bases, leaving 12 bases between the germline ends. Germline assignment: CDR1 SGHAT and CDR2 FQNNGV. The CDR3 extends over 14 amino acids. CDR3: CASSPRGGQETQYF. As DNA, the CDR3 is TGTGCCAGCAGCCCCCGGGGCGGGCAAGAGACCCAGTACTTC. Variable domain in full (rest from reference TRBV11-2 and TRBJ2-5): EAGVAQSPRYKIIEKRQSVAFWCNPISGHATLYWYQQILGQGPKLLIQFQNNGVVDDSQLPKDRFSAERLKGVDSTLKIQPAKLEDSAVYLCASSPRGGQETQYFGPGTRLLVL.

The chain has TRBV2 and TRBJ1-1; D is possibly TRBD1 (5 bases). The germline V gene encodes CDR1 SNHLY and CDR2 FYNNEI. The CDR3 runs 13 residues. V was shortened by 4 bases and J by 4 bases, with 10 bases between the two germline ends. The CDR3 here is CASSVLGGTEAFF. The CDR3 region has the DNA TGTGCCAGCAGTGTTCTGGGGGGCACTGAAGCTTTCTTT.

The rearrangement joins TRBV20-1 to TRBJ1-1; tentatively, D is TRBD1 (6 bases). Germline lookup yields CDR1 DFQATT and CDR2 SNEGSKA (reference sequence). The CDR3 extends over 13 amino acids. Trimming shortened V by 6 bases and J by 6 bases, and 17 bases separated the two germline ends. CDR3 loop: CSAAGTPKAEAFF. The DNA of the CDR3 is TGCAGTGCAGCCGGGACACCCAAGGCTGAAGCTTTCTTT.

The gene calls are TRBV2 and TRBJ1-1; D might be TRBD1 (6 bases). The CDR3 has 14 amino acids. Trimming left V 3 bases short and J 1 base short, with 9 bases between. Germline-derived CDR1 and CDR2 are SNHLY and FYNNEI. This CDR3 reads CASSDRGQNTEAFF. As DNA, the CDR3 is TGTGCCAGCAGTGATCGGGGACAGAACACTGAAGCTTTCTTT.

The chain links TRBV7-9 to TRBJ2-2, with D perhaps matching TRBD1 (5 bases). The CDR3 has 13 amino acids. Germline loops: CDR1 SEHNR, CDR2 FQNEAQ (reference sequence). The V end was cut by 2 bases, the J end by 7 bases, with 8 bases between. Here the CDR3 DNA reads TGTGCCAGCAGCTTAAACAGGAACGGGGAGCTGTTTTTT. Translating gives CASSLNRNGELFF.

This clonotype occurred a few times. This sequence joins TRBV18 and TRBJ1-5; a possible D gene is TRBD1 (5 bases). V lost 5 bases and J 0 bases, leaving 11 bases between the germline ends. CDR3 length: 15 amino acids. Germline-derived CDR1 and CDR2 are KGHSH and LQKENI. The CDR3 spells CASSGTEDSNQPQHF. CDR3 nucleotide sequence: TGTGCCAGCTCAGGGACGGAGGATAGCAATCAGCCCCAGCATTTT.

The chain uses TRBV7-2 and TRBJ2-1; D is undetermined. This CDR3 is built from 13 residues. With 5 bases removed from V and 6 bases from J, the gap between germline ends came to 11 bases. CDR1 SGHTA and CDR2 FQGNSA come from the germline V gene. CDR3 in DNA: TGTGCCAGCAGCCCAGGCCCGACCAATGAGCAGTTCTTC. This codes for CASSPGPTNEQFF.

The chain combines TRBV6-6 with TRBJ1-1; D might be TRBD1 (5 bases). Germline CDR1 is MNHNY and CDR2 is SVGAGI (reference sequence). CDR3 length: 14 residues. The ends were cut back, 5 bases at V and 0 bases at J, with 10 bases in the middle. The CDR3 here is CASSKQVMNTEAFF. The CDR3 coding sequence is TGTGCCAGCAGTAAACAGGTTATGAACACTGAAGCTTTCTTT.

Written as DNA, the CDR3 is TGTGCCAGCAGCCCATCGGGACTAGCGGGGACCTACGAGCAGTACTTC. It translates to CASSPSGLAGTYEQYF. The rearrangement uses TRBV6-5 and TRBJ2-7; 13 nucleotides match TRBD2. The length of the CDR3 is 16 residues. J was trimmed by 2 bases and V by 6 bases; bases with no gene match: 7. In germline, CDR1 is MNHEY, CDR2 SVGAGI.

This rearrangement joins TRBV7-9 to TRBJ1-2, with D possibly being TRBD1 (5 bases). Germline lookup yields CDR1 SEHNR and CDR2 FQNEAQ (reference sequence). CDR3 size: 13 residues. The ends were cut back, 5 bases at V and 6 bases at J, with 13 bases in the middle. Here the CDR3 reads CASSPGFMDGYTF. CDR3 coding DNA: TGTGCCAGCAGCCCAGGGTTCATGGATGGCTACACCTTC.

DNA for the CDR3: TGTGCCAGCATCCTCAGGGTTCTCAACGAGCAGTACTTC. Protein sequence: CASILRVLNEQYF. V and J are TRBV2 and TRBJ2-7; D is perhaps TRBD1 (5 bases). Germline CDR1 is SNHLY and CDR2 is FYNNEI. CDR3 length: 13 residues. V lost 7 bases to trimming and J lost 5 bases, with 15 bases between them.

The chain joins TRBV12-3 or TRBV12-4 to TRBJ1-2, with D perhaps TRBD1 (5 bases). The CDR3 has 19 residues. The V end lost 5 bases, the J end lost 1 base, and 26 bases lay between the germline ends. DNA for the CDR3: TGTGCCAGCAGTCCGCCAGCCGGGACCGGGTCCGGACTTAACTATGGCTACACCTTC. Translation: CASSPPAGTGSGLNYGYTF.

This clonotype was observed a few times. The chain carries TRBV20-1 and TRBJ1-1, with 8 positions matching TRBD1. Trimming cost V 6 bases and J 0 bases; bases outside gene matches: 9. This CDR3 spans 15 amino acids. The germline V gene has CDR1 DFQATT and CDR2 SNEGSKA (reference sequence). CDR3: CSATDRGRMNTEAFF. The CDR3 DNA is TGCAGTGCAACCGACAGGGGTAGGATGAACACTGAAGCTTTCTTT.

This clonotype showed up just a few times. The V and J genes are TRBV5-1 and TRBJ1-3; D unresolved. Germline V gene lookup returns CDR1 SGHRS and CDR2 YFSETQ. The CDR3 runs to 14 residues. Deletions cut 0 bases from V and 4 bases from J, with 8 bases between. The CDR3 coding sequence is TGCGCCAGCAGCTTGGGGGCATCGGGAAACACCATATATTTT. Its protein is CASSLGASGNTIYF.

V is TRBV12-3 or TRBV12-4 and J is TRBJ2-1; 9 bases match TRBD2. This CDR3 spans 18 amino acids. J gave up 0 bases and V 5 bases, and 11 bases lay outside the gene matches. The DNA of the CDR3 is TGTGCCAGCAGTGGGAAACAGGGCGGGGGGGCCTCCTACAATGAGCAGTTCTTC. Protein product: CASSGKQGGGASYNEQFF.

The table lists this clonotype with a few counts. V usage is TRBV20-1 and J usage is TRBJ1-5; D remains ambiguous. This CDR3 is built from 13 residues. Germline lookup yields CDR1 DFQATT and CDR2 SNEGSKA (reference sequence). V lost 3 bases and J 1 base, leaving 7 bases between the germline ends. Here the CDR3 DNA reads TGCAGTGCTAGGGTAGGGAGCAATCAGCCCCAGCATTTT. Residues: CSARVGSNQPQHF.

The CDR3 is CATSGGQGVLTGYTF. The CDR3 coding sequence is TGTGCCACCAGTGGGGGACAGGGAGTGCTGACGGGCTACACCTTC. The rearrangement joins TRBV24-1 to TRBJ1-2, with 9 bases matching TRBD1. The CDR3 is 15 amino acids. Germline CDR1 reads KGHDR; CDR2 reads SFDVKD. V dropped 5 bases and J dropped 8; count of bases not matched to a gene: 11.

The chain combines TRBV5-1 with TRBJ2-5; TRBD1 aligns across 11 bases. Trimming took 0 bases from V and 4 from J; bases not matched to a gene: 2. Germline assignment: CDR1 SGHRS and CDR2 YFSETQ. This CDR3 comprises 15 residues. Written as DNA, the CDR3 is TGCGCCAGCAGCTTGGCCGGGACAGGGGGAGAGACCCAGTACTTC. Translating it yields CASSLAGTGGETQYF.

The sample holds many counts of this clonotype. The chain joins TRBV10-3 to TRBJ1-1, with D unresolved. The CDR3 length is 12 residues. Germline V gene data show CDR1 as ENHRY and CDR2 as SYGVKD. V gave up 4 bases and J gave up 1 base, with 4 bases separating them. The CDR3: CAISARNTEAFF. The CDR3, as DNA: TGTGCCATCAGTGCACGGAACACTGAAGCTTTCTTT.

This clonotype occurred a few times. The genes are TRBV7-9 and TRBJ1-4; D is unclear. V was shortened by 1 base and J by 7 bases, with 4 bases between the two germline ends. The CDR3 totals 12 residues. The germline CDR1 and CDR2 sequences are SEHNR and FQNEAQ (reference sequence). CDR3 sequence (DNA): TGTGCCAGCAGCTTAGAGGCTGAAAAACTGTTTTTT. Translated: CASSLEAEKLFF.

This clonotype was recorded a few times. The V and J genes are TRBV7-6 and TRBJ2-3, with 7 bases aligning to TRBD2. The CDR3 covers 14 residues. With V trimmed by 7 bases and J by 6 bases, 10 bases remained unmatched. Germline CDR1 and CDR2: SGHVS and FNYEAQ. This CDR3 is CASTPRGERDTQYF. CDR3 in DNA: TGTGCCAGCACCCCCCGGGGGGAAAGGGATACGCAGTATTTT.

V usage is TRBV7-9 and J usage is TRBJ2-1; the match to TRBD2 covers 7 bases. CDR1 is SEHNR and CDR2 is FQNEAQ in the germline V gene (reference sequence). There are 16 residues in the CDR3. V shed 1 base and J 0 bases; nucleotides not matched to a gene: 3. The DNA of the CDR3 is TGTGCCAGCAGCTTAGTGACTAGCAGCTCCTACAATGAGCAGTTCTTC. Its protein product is CASSLVTSSSYNEQFF.

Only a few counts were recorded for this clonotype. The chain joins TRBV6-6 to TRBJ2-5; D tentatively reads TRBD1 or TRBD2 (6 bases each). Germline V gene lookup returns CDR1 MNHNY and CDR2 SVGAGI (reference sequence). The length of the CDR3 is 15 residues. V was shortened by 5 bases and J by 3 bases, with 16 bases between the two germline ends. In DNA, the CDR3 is TGTGCCAGCAGTCGGCTAGGGGGGCCTGAAGAGACCCAGTACTTC. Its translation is CASSRLGGPEETQYF.